This T cell receptor beta chain was retrieved from a study of early T cells in non-severe SARS-CoV-2 infection. Researchers attached unique molecular identifiers to individual cDNA molecules. Each CDR3 protein is one row after TCRdb ran MiXCR on the 5' RACE reads. Of around 93,000 distinct CDR3 sequences in the sample, 9.5% to 15% were seen once. Germline trimming cut 7 bases from V and 0 bases from J; bases unmatched to any gene: 7. Germline values: CDR1 MNHNS, CDR2 SASEGT. The CDR3 loop spans 15 amino acids. The sample here was whole blood, taken at baseline. The source is an adult who was a healthcare worker with PCR-confirmed SARS-CoV-2 infection or an uninfected control (not recorded which). The chain recombines TRBV6-1 with TRBJ1-1; 8 bases match TRBD1. CDR3 sequence: CASTQRTGMNTEAFF. CDR3 sequence (DNA): TGTGCCAGCACCCAAAGGACAGGGATGAACACTGAAGCTTTCTTT.